This TCR beta chain is drawn from a study of T cell responses to AZD1222 COVID-19 vaccine. Study-level points and caveats: Sampling captured repertoires only after the peak T cell response.

A remark on this clone: The antigen is undetermined.

Assay used: immunoSEQ multiplex PCR; TCRdb lists only in-frame clones, some missing. The sample lists 150,000 or so clones; almost 95% were seen once. This CDR3 is built from 14 residues. The germline V and J ends were trimmed by 3 bases and 4 bases, with 12 bases remaining between them. Germline V gene data show CDR1 as SGHTA and CDR2 as FQGNSA. The rearrangement uses TRBV7-2 and TRBJ1-2, with D possibly being TRBD1 (6 bases). This receptor was taken from an adult in good health. Sequences were derived from peripheral blood, sampled on day 0 of AZD1222 vaccination. In DNA form, the CDR3 reads TGTGCCAGCAGCTTGGCAGGGGAGTTCTATGGCTACACCTTC. Amino acid sequence: CASSLAGEFYGYTF.